The 6 T cell receptor beta chains given below trace back to one sample, sequenced in a study of T cell responses to AZD1222 COVID-19 vaccine. Repertoires were generated with immunoSEQ multiplex PCR, while TCRdb's copy carries only in-frame clones and drops some. Seen here are about 150,000 clones, more than 85% observed once, and the top ten hold 7.5% to 9.5%. The sample here was peripheral blood, taken on day 0 of AZD1222 vaccination. The origin of the receptors is an adult in good health.

This clone was seen a handful of times. V and J are TRBV18 and TRBJ1-2; 8 bases agree with TRBD1. In germline, CDR1 is KGHSH, CDR2 LQKENI. The CDR3 is 16 residues long. The J segment lost 1 base and the V segment lost 4 bases, leaving 8 bases of the junction unmatched. CDR3 DNA sequence: TGTGCCAGCTCACAGGACAGGGAAAAGGTTAACTATGGCTACACCTTC. Protein: CASSQDREKVNYGYTF.

The chain employs TRBV6-5 and TRBJ1-5; no clear D gene. The CDR3 sequence is 14 residues long. Germline CDR1 and CDR2: MNHEY and SVGAGI. The V end was cut by 5 bases, the J end by 6 bases, with 14 bases between. The DNA of the CDR3 is TGTGCCAGCAGTAAGTCTGGGTCGGGTCAGCCCCAGCATTTT. Translating it yields CASSKSGSGQPQHF.

The J gene is TRBJ1-1, the V gene TRBV6-5; the D is unclear. Per the germline V gene, CDR1 is MNHEY and CDR2 is SVGAGI. V was clipped by 0 bases and J by 4 bases, with 9 bases between them. The CDR3 length is 14 residues. The CDR3 is CASSYSRVSTEAFF. CDR3 coding DNA: TGTGCCAGCAGTTACTCGAGGGTGAGCACTGAAGCTTTCTTT.

The genes are TRBV20-1 and TRBJ1-2; the match to TRBD1 covers 9 bases. CDR3 length: 15 residues. V was clipped by 3 bases and J by 1 base; unmatched bases: 6. Germline assignment: CDR1 DFQATT and CDR2 SNEGSKA (reference sequence). This CDR3 reads CSASEQGAFNYGYTF. CDR3 coding DNA: TGCAGTGCTAGTGAACAGGGGGCTTTTAACTATGGCTACACCTTC.

This sequence joins TRBV27 and TRBJ1-1; possible D gene TRBD1, 5 bases. Germline CDR1 MNHEY, CDR2 SMNVEV (reference sequence). CDR3 length equals 14 residues. Deletions cut 8 bases from V and 5 bases from J, with 18 bases between. The CDR3 DNA reads TGTGCCAGCGGGCTTGACAGATGGGGGACTGAAGCTTTCTTT. This encodes CASGLDRWGTEAFF.

The chain couples TRBV12-3 or TRBV12-4 to TRBJ2-2; D not resolved. CDR3 length: 13 amino acids. V shed 6 bases and J shed 8 bases, with 13 bases lying between them. CDR3 sequence reads: CASRDRSGGELFF. The DNA for the CDR3 is TGTGCCAGCAGGGACCGCTCGGGTGGGGAGCTGTTTTTT.